The 16 T cell receptor beta chains below were found in one sample sequenced in a study of cytomegalovirus exposure and HLA in healthy donors. A multiplex PCR was run with 60 Vbeta primers and 13 Jbeta primers. Profiled with immunoSEQ multiplex PCR; TCRdb holds only in-frame clones, not every one. The repertoire consists of about 160,000 clones, with roughly 80% occurring once and the leading ten covering about 9.6%. The material sequenced was PBMCs. The receptor source for this set is a man between 18 and 29 years old in good health and CMV-seropositive.

The gene calls are TRBV7-2 and TRBJ1-2; D perhaps matches TRBD1 (5 bases). V lost 2 bases and J 6 bases, leaving 19 bases between the germline ends. CDR1 and CDR2 (germline): SGHTA, FQGNSA. This CDR3 has 16 residues. DNA for the CDR3: TGTGCCAGCAGCTTAAAGGGACTTCGTTCACCCCATGGCTACACCTTC. Amino acids: CASSLKGLRSPHGYTF.

The rearrangement links TRBV2 to TRBJ2-2; D is undetermined. The germline V gene has CDR1 SNHLY and CDR2 FYNNEI. With 4 bases removed from V and 4 bases from J, the gap between germline ends came to 7 bases. The CDR3 totals 13 residues. In DNA, the CDR3 is TGTGCCAGCAGTGCAGGCCCCACCGGGGAGCTGTTTTTT. It specifies CASSAGPTGELFF. Based on the CDR3 plus reference TRBV2 and TRBJ2-2, the full variable domain is EPEVTQTPSHQVTQMGQEVILRCVPISNHLYFYWYRQILGQKVEFLVSFYNNEISEKSEIFDDQFSVERPDGSNFTLKIRSTKLEDSAMYFCASSAGPTGELFFGEGSRLTVL.

CDR3 sequence reads: CASTLGGAQETQYF. The DNA for the CDR3 is TGTGCCAGTACCCTTGGGGGGGCCCAAGAGACCCAGTACTTC. The chain is built from TRBV19 and TRBJ2-5, with D possibly being TRBD2 (7 bases). The germline V and J ends were trimmed by 7 bases and 1 base, with 13 bases remaining between them. This CDR3 region has 14 residues. Germline-derived CDR1 and CDR2 are LNHDA and SQIVND (reference sequence). Combining the CDR3 with reference TRBV19 and TRBJ2-5 gives the whole variable domain DGGITQSPKYLFRKEGQNVTLSCEQNLNHDAMYWYRQDPGQGLRLIYYSQIVNDFQKGDIAEGYSVSREKKESFPLTVTSAQKNPTAFYLCASTLGGAQETQYFGPGTRLLVL.

This clone was observed once. The chain is built from TRBV10-3 and TRBJ1-6, with D perhaps TRBD1 (5 bases). Germline values: CDR1 ENHRY, CDR2 SYGVKD. The CDR3 extends over 12 amino acids. The DNA of the CDR3 is TGTGCTGGCGGGGGGGGGAATTCACCCCTCCACTTT. Translation gives CAGGGGNSPLHF.

The chain employs TRBV14 and TRBJ1-2; D is unclear. The CDR3 is made up of 16 amino acids. The V end lost 0 bases, the J end lost 4 bases, and 15 bases lay between the germline ends. CDR1 is SGHDN and CDR2 is FVKESK in the germline V gene. CDR3: CASSQDLGRLGYGYTF. Written as DNA, the CDR3 is TGTGCCAGCAGCCAAGATCTAGGGAGGCTTGGCTATGGCTACACCTTC.

This clone was detected only a few times. The J gene is TRBJ2-7, the V gene TRBV29-1; TRBD2 matches 7 bases. V shed 8 bases and J 3 bases; nucleotides not matched to a gene: 7. CDR1 and CDR2 (germline): SQVTM, ANQGSEA. CDR3 length: 12 residues. DNA for the CDR3: TGCAGCATTAGGGAGGGAATCTACGAGCAGTACTTC. Its protein is CSIREGIYEQYF.

The CDR3 region is CAISGTGTSNTGELFF. The CDR3 coding sequence is TGTGCCATCAGTGGGACAGGGACCTCGAACACCGGGGAGCTGTTTTTT. J is TRBJ2-2 and V is TRBV10-3; 8 nucleotides align to TRBD1. The CDR3 covers 16 residues. Germline assignment: CDR1 ENHRY and CDR2 SYGVKD. V was clipped by 4 bases and J by 0 bases; unmatched bases: 4.

V usage is TRBV7-9 and J usage is TRBJ2-2; D possibly corresponds to TRBD2 (5 bases). The CDR3 totals 16 residues. The ends were cut back, 0 bases at V and 6 bases at J, with 14 bases in the middle. CDR1 is SEHNR, CDR2 FQNEAQ, per germline (reference sequence). This CDR3 reads CASSLAVGETAGELFF. DNA of the CDR3: TGTGCCAGCAGCTTAGCGGTCGGGGAAACGGCCGGGGAGCTGTTTTTT.

The chain uses TRBV10-3 and TRBJ2-5; a possible D gene is TRBD2 (5 bases). The V gene lost 8 bases and the J gene lost 4 bases, with 20 bases spanning the gap. The germline CDR1 and CDR2 sequences are ENHRY and SYGVKD. The CDR3 is 15 residues long. In nucleotides, the CDR3 is TGTGCCATCCTGCGTTCTGCGGAGGAAGGAGAGACCCAGTACTTC. Protein sequence: CAILRSAEEGETQYF.

The chain has TRBV4-3 and TRBJ1-4; 8 nucleotides match TRBD1. V trimming: 5 bases; J trimming: 8 bases; junction bases outside the gene matches: 7. The germline CDR1 and CDR2 sequences are LGHNA and YSLEER. This CDR3 contains 14 residues. The CDR3 bases are TGCGCCAGCAGCTCCGGACAGGGAGGCGAAAAACTGTTTTTT. It encodes CASSSGQGGEKLFF.

The chain couples TRBV7-7 to TRBJ1-3; D gene ambiguous. Trimming pared 5 bases from V and 0 bases from J, leaving 11 bases between. The CDR3 is made up of 15 amino acids. Germline loops: CDR1 SSHAT, CDR2 FNYEAQ (reference sequence). CDR3 bases: TGTGCCAGCAGCCAAGGCCCTAGCTCTGGAAACACCATATATTTT. Amino acids: CASSQGPSSGNTIYF.

The chain uses TRBV19 and TRBJ1-1; D perhaps matches TRBD1 (6 bases). The germline V gene encodes CDR1 LNHDA and CDR2 SQIVND (reference sequence). The CDR3 extends over 14 amino acids. V shed 5 bases and J shed 1 base, with 11 bases lying between them. CDR3 protein: CASSPDRRNTEAFF. As DNA, the CDR3 is TGTGCCAGTAGTCCCGACAGGAGGAACACTGAAGCTTTCTTT.

The J gene is TRBJ2-1, the V gene TRBV2; a possible D gene is TRBD2 (5 bases). Germline V gives CDR1 SNHLY, CDR2 FYNNEI. The CDR3 extends over 16 amino acids. V dropped 2 bases and J dropped 0 bases, with 11 bases sitting between them. CDR3: CASSEMRTRSYNEQFF. The CDR3 nucleotides read TGTGCCAGCAGTGAAATGCGGACTCGCTCCTACAATGAGCAGTTCTTC.

This clone turned up a few times. The V call is TRBV30, the J call TRBJ1-5; TRBD1 aligns across 9 bases. The CDR3 extends over 14 amino acids. CDR1 and CDR2 from the germline V gene are GTSNPN and SVGIG (reference sequence). The junction had 2 bases not matched to a gene; V was cut back by 5 bases and J by 0 bases. CDR3 amino acids: CAWRQGGSNQPQHF. The CDR3 DNA reads TGTGCCTGGCGACAGGGGGGTAGCAATCAGCCCCAGCATTTT.

The gene calls are TRBV10-3 and TRBJ1-2; 10 positions match TRBD1. The V gene's germline CDR1 is ENHRY and CDR2 SYGVKD. V was clipped by 2 bases and J by 6 bases; unmatched bases: 3. The CDR3 runs 14 residues. The CDR3 protein is CAISERDRGDGYTF. The CDR3 DNA is TGTGCCATCAGTGAGAGGGACAGGGGAGATGGCTACACCTTC.

This sequence joins TRBV5-1 and TRBJ1-5; D may be TRBD1 (5 bases). This CDR3 spans 17 amino acids. V lost 4 bases, J lost 0 bases, and 17 bases lay in between. CDR1 and CDR2 from the germline V gene are SGHRS and YFSETQ. The CDR3: CASSPTLRGGSNQPQHF. The CDR3 DNA reads as TGCGCCAGCAGCCCCACGTTAAGGGGAGGTAGCAATCAGCCCCAGCATTTT.